The 5 T cell receptor beta chains given below trace back to one sample, sequenced in a study of OX40 agonist ivuxolimab in advanced cancers. The protocol was immunoSEQ multiplex PCR, while the TCRdb copy is restricted to in-frame clones and leaves out a portion. The sample gives 25,000 to 35,000 clones, approximately 81% of which show up once; roughly a fifth is in the top ten. The source material was CD4+ or CD8+ T cells sorted from blood, sampled in a trial of the OX40 agonist ivuxolimab. The receptors here all came from an adult with an advanced solid tumor such as melanoma, head and neck, liver or kidney cancer.

V and J are TRBV15 and TRBJ1-1, with D possibly being TRBD1 (6 bases). Trimming removed 4 bases at V and 0 bases at J, with 9 bases between. Per germline, CDR1 LNHNV and CDR2 YYDKDF (reference sequence). CDR3 length: 14 residues. The CDR3 bases are TGTGCCACCAGCAAGGGGGTTATGAACACTGAAGCTTTCTTT. Protein product: CATSKGVMNTEAFF.

The CDR3 nucleotides are TGTGCCAGCAGCCAATTACCGGGACCAAAAAACTACGAGCAGTACTTC. Its translation: CASSQLPGPKNYEQYF. The chain links TRBV4-2 to TRBJ2-7; TRBD1 or TRBD2 may be the D gene (5 bases each). CDR3 length equals 16 residues. Germline V gene lookup returns CDR1 LGHNA and CDR2 YNFKEQ. Trimming removed 2 bases at V and 3 bases at J, with 17 bases between.

The chain joins TRBV27 to TRBJ1-5; perhaps TRBD1 as D (6 bases). The CDR3 is made up of 13 amino acids. Germline V gene data show CDR1 as MNHEY and CDR2 as SMNVEV (reference sequence). Trimming shortened V by 5 bases and J by 4 bases, and 9 bases separated the two germline ends. CDR3 region: CASSPTGNQPQHF. CDR3 bases: TGTGCCAGCAGTCCCACAGGGAATCAGCCCCAGCATTTT.

The J gene is TRBJ1-5, the V gene TRBV7-1; tentative D call: TRBD1 (5 bases). TRBV7-1 is assigned to the ORF class and has an uncertain function. Deletions cut 4 bases from V and 7 bases from J, with 17 bases between. The CDR3 is 15 residues long. In nucleotides, the CDR3 is TGTGCCAGCAGCTTACGGGGAGGGACGGGACAGCCCCAGCATTTT. Translated, it gives CASSLRGGTGQPQHF.

The chain has TRBV28 and TRBJ1-1, with a tentative D call TRBD1 (5 bases). The length of the CDR3 is 15 residues. V lost 3 bases, J lost 6 bases, and 17 bases lay in between. CDR1 is MDHEN, CDR2 SYDVKM, per germline. CDR3 nucleotides: TGTGCCAGCAGTTTTTTTGGACATGGAGGCCCTGAAGCTTTCTTT. This sequence encodes CASSFFGHGGPEAFF.